Listed below are T cell receptor beta chains from one sample, sequenced in a study of T cells after posttransplantation cyclophosphamide. Sequenced by immunoSEQ multiplex PCR; TCRdb stores in-frame clones only, minus some. The sample lists over 7,500 clones; over 95% were seen once. Material: naive CD8+ T cells sorted from PBMCs. These TCRs come from a man aged 45-65 years in good health, CMV-negative, and a related stem cell transplant donor. The CDR3 runs from the conserved cysteine through the conserved F or W.

v_call	j_call	cdr3_aa
TRBV12-5	TRBJ2-5	CASGSGETQYF
TRBV9	TRBJ2-7	CASSVTASYEQYF
TRBV5-6	TRBJ2-1	CASSISERSSYNEQFF
TRBV7-3	TRBJ2-7	CASSQTPTYEQYF
TRBV29-1	TRBJ2-1	CSGDSSYNEQFF
TRBV13	TRBJ2-7	CASSRSGTGVYEQYF
TRBV7-2	TRBJ1-1	CASGAGVAFF
TRBV9	TRBJ1-1	CASSGTGNLGAFF
TRBV5-1	TRBJ2-1	CASSPLSGNYYNEQFF
TRBV5-6	TRBJ1-2	CASSFSTGLANYGYTF
TRBV15	TRBJ1-5	CATSRDSGGGQPQHF
TRBV7-6	TRBJ1-2	CASSSATGTLYSYTF
TRBV5-1	TRBJ2-2	CASSLAEVAVLWPGELFF
TRBV27	TRBJ2-3	CATYPQRDNYMTDTQYF
TRBV27	TRBJ1-1	CASSLYRGTEAFF
TRBV27	TRBJ2-1	CASSLSPGGGRNEQFF
TRBV19	TRBJ1-2	CASSNVEPRGRGYGYTF
TRBV27	TRBJ1-1	CASSPRLFRTEAFF
TRBV28	TRBJ1-5	CASSVTGGSNQPQHF
TRBV14	TRBJ1-1	CASSYTGGQAGSGAFF
TRBV7-9	TRBJ1-1	CASSLETDFARQVGPEAFF
TRBV7-9	TRBJ1-1	CASSWTGPTEAFF
TRBV5-6	TRBJ1-2	CASTPGRGSTYGYTF
TRBV4-3	TRBJ2-2	CASSSRPSPGTGELFF
TRBV6-6	TRBJ1-3	CASSQGSGNTIYF
TRBV13	TRBJ2-4	CASSLLADVGKNIQYF
TRBV6-5	TRBJ1-2	CASTDRVTGGYTF
TRBV13	TRBJ2-7	CASSPADRGGYEQYF
TRBV9	TRBJ2-7	CASSPGTGGAYEQYF
TRBV5-1	TRBJ2-1	CASTQRGSSYNEQFF
TRBV9	TRBJ2-3	CASSLGGQGAPGADTQYF
TRBV7-9	TRBJ2-7	CASEAYEQYF
TRBV29-1	TRBJ1-1	CSVDTLRARMNTEAFF
TRBV2	TRBJ2-1	CASNSALAGVGGEQFF
TRBV27	TRBJ1-4	CASSLRGNEKLFF
TRBV7-9	TRBJ1-2	CASRPPGQEFGYTF
TRBV27	TRBJ1-5	CASSITGGGQPQHF
TRBV19	TRBJ1-6	CASRDRGLPGVSPLHF
TRBV2	TRBJ1-2	CASRGSTNPLNYGYTF
TRBV29-1	TRBJ2-7	CSVVGGTSYEQYF
TRBV7-3	TRBJ1-2	CASSLYPDSSNYGYTF
TRBV7-2	TRBJ2-7	CASSSPTDSYLHYEQYF
TRBV5-1	TRBJ2-7	CASRTGTSYEQYF
TRBV4-3	TRBJ1-1	CASSQGTGASMNTEAFF
TRBV19	TRBJ2-7	CASSTPSLAGGYEQYF
TRBV5-3	TRBJ1-4	CARSLCLLSF